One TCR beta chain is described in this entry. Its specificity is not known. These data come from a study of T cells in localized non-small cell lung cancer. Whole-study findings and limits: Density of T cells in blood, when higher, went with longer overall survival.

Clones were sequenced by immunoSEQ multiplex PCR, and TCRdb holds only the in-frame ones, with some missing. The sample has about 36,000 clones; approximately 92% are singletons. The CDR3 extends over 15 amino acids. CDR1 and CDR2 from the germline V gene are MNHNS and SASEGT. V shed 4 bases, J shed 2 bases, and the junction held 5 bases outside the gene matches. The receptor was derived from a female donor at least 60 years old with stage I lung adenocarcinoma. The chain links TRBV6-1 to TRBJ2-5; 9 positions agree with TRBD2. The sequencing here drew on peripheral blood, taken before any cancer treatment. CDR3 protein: CASSAGLAVQETQYF. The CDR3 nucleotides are TGTGCCAGCAGTGCGGGACTAGCTGTACAAGAGACCCAGTACTTC.